What follows is one T cell receptor (beta chain) and its context. This entry comes from a study of blood T cell repertoires in COVID-19. This CDR3 is built from 22 residues. V lost 3 bases to trimming and J lost 2 bases; unmatched junction nucleotides: 19. Germline CDR1 reads SGDLS; CDR2 reads YYNGEE. Assay: immunoSEQ multiplex PCR; the TCRdb copy retains only in-frame clones and omits some. The sample has roughly 150,000 clones; around 87% are singletons. The sequence was obtained from a woman older than 75 with COVID-19, enrolled during active disease. The sample comprised peripheral blood. V is TRBV9 and J is TRBJ2-2; 13 bases are a match to TRBD2. CDR3 protein: CASSGRQGGTLAGGQNTGELFF. The CDR3 coding sequence is TGTGCCAGCAGCGGACGACAGGGGGGGACACTAGCGGGAGGGCAAAACACCGGGGAGCTGTTTTTT.